One sample yielded the 15 T cell receptor beta chains listed below, sequenced in a study of cytomegalovirus exposure and HLA in healthy donors. PCR used 60 Vbeta primers and 13 Jbeta primers. Here immunoSEQ multiplex PCR was the method, and the copy in TCRdb shows in-frame clones only, minus some. The sample contains 150,000 or so clones, roughly 79% of which appear only once. The sequencing sample was made of PBMCs. The receptors were gathered from a middle-aged woman in good health and CMV-seronegative.

The V gene is TRBV19, the J gene TRBJ2-3; tentatively, D is TRBD1 (6 bases). The CDR3 consists of 16 residues. V lost 5 bases and J 4 bases, leaving 19 bases between the germline ends. The germline V gene has CDR1 LNHDA and CDR2 SQIVND (reference sequence). The CDR3, as DNA: TGTGCCAGTAGTCTCGAGACAGGTCCCAGCTCAGATACGCAGTATTTT. The encoded protein is CASSLETGPSSDTQYF.

In nucleotides, the CDR3 is TGTGCCAGCTCACCCTTAGCCAATGAAGCTTTCTTT. This codes for CASSPLANEAFF. This chain connects TRBV18 to TRBJ1-1, with no clear D. CDR3 length equals 12 residues. Germline assignment: CDR1 KGHSH and CDR2 LQKENI. The V gene lost 3 bases and the J gene lost 7 bases, with 9 bases spanning the gap.

V usage is TRBV5-6 and J usage is TRBJ2-2, with 8 bases fitting TRBD1. The length of the CDR3 is 16 residues. Germline CDR1 is SGHDT and CDR2 is YYEEEE. V gave up 7 bases and J gave up 5 bases; unmatched junction bases: 13. For the CDR3, the DNA is TGTGCCAGCGGAGCCGGACAGGGAAGAGGAACCGGGGAGCTGTTTTTT. Its protein is CASGAGQGRGTGELFF.

The genes are TRBV19 and TRBJ1-1, with 8 bases fitting TRBD1. The germline gives CDR1 LNHDA, CDR2 SQIVND (reference sequence). The CDR3 runs to 15 residues. The V segment lost 6 bases and the J segment 3 bases; nucleotides outside the gene matches: 9. The chain's CDR3 is CASSPGNRGDTEAFF. The CDR3 nucleotides read TGTGCCAGTAGCCCCGGGAACAGGGGGGACACTGAAGCTTTCTTT. Complete variable domain (other parts from reference TRBV19 and TRBJ1-1): DGGITQSPKYLFRKEGQNVTLSCEQNLNHDAMYWYRQDPGQGLRLIYYSQIVNDFQKGDIAEGYSVSREKKESFPLTVTSAQKNPTAFYLCASSPGNRGDTEAFFGQGTRLTVV.

This chain links TRBV7-3 with TRBJ1-1, with TRBD1 matching 8 bases. Germline V gene sequence: CDR1 SGHTA, CDR2 FQGTGA. Trimming took 3 bases from V and 6 from J; bases not matched to a gene: 3. This CDR3 spans 13 amino acids. CDR3 sequence (DNA): TGTGCCAGCAGCTTGGACAGGGCTGCTGAAGCTTTCTTT. It is translated as CASSLDRAAEAFF.

This clone has more than one count but fewer than ten. The chain combines TRBV25-1 with TRBJ2-1; 7 nucleotides agree with TRBD1. With 5 bases clipped from V and 0 bases from J, the junction kept 7 bases outside the gene matches. CDR3 length: 16 amino acids. Per germline, CDR1 MGHDK and CDR2 SYGVNS. The CDR3: CASSPTDRASYNEQFF. Written as DNA, the CDR3 is TGTGCCAGCAGTCCCACTGACAGGGCCTCCTACAATGAGCAGTTCTTC.

This clone was picked up one time. The genes are TRBV6-1 and TRBJ2-3; 7 bases match TRBD2. Germline V CDR1 and CDR2: MNHNS, SASEGT. The V segment lost 4 bases and the J segment 4 bases; nucleotides outside the gene matches: 5. The CDR3 spans 14 residues. The CDR3 coding sequence is TGTGCCAGCAGTGTGGGGGGGAGTCCAGATACGCAGTATTTT. Translated: CASSVGGSPDTQYF.

CDR3 coding DNA: TGTGCCAGCAGACCCTCAGGGGGCGGCGGGAACACTGAAGCTTTCTTT. This sequence encodes CASRPSGGGGNTEAFF. This chain connects TRBV5-4 to TRBJ1-1, with TRBD1 matching 8 bases. Germline CDR1 is SGHNT and CDR2 is YYREEE (reference sequence). Germline trimming cut 5 bases from V and 1 base from J; bases unmatched to any gene: 10. This CDR3 spans 16 amino acids.

A few counts support this clone. The J gene is TRBJ2-3, the V gene TRBV6-1; 13 positions match TRBD2. V trimming: 6 bases; J trimming: 3 bases; junction bases outside the gene matches: 3. CDR1 and CDR2 (germline): MNHNS, SASEGT. CDR3 length: 15 amino acids. In DNA form, the CDR3 reads TGTGCCAGCAGCCCGACTAGCGGGAGGACAGATACGCAGTATTTT. Protein sequence: CASSPTSGRTDTQYF.

The chain links TRBV5-3 to TRBJ2-1; 12 bases map to TRBD2. TRBV5-3 is sorted into the ORF group, with uncertain function. J was trimmed by 1 base and V by 4 bases; bases with no gene match: 6. This CDR3 comprises 17 residues. The CDR3 DNA follows: TGTGCCAGAAGCGCAAGACTAGCGGGAGTATCCTACAATGAGCAGTTCTTC. Its translation: CARSARLAGVSYNEQFF.

This rearrangement joins TRBV6-1 to TRBJ1-1; the D is unclear. The CDR3 covers 11 residues. The V gene lost 5 bases and the J gene lost 7 bases, with 8 bases spanning the gap. Germline V gene data show CDR1 as MNHNS and CDR2 as SASEGT. The chain's CDR3 is CASSKLGEAFF. The CDR3 region has the DNA TGTGCCAGCAGTAAACTCGGTGAAGCTTTCTTT.

The rearrangement joins TRBV6-5 to TRBJ1-1, with D hard to call. In germline, CDR1 is MNHEY, CDR2 SVGAGI. The V end was cut by 6 bases, the J end by 9 bases, with 17 bases between. This CDR3 spans 13 amino acids. This CDR3 is CASSSDLTGKAFF. The CDR3 DNA sequence: TGTGCCAGCAGCTCCGACTTAACCGGAAAAGCTTTCTTT.

The V call is TRBV11-2, the J call TRBJ2-1; maybe TRBD1 (7 bases). CDR3 size: 15 residues. CDR1 SGHAT and CDR2 FQNNGV come from the germline V gene. Trimming removed 1 base from V and 6 bases from J, with 13 bases in between. The CDR3, as DNA: TGTGCCAGCAGCTTAGGGAGGGCAGGGGGCAATGAGCAGTTCTTC. It codes for CASSLGRAGGNEQFF. The variable domain in full, completed from reference TRBV11-2 and TRBJ2-1, reads EAGVAQSPRYKIIEKRQSVAFWCNPISGHATLYWYQQILGQGPKLLIQFQNNGVVDDSQLPKDRFSAERLKGVDSTLKIQPAKLEDSAVYLCASSLGRAGGNEQFFGPGTRLTVL.

The chain carries TRBV5-1 and TRBJ2-7, with D possibly TRBD1 on 5 matching bases. This CDR3 spans 12 amino acids. Trimming took 6 bases from V and 3 from J, leaving 10 bases between them. Per germline, CDR1 SGHRS and CDR2 YFSETQ. CDR3 protein: CASTGQGYEQYF. CDR3 sequence (DNA): TGCGCCAGCACCGGACAAGGCTACGAGCAGTACTTC.

The chain is built from TRBV7-3 and TRBJ2-7; 10 nucleotides line up with TRBD2. CDR3 length equals 15 residues. The germline gives CDR1 SGHTA, CDR2 FQGTGA. Germline trimming cut 2 bases from V and 6 bases from J; bases unmatched to any gene: 7. The CDR3 nucleotides are TGTGCCAGCAGCTTAGGGCTAGCGGGAGCCCCCGAGCAGTACTTC. This translates into CASSLGLAGAPEQYF.